Sequencing of this T cell receptor (beta chain) was carried out in a study of tumor-infiltrating lymphocytes in primary liver carcinoma. In the study overall: Staged T1-T3 N0M0, the tumors had sizes that ranged from roughly 4 to 10 cm across. Points from the study as a whole: Samples, which were bulk and unsorted, did not allow CD4+ and CD8+ repertoires to be compared.

Note on this clonotype: Its target is unknown.

Both blood RNA, taken from unsorted whole blood, and germline DNA were extracted. TCR beta cDNA was reverse-transcribed from about 500 ng of total RNA. The reaction used a constant-region primer and ProtoScript II reverse transcriptase. Libraries for TCR beta were built through three nested multiplex PCR rounds, which together made up a slightly modified ARM-PCR procedure. From the multiplex PCR reads, TCRdb called clonotypes with MiXCR, one entry per CDR3 protein. The sample yields about 320,000 distinct CDR3 sequences, 50% to 70% seen once. This TCR was recovered from a man in his forties or fifties with primary liver carcinoma and hepatitis B virus infection. The sample comprised peripheral blood.

The CDR3 DNA reads as TGTGCCAGCAGCCCCACGATTGCCCATACGCAGTATTTT. It specifies CASSPTIAHTQYF. This rearrangement joins TRBV11-1 to TRBJ2-3, with D hard to call. Germline CDR1 is SGHAT and CDR2 is FQDESV (reference sequence). This CDR3 contains 13 residues. V dropped 5 bases and J dropped 7 bases, with 13 bases sitting between them.